The present TCR beta chain was sequenced within a study of blood T cell repertoires in COVID-19 (TCRdb year 2020). In the study overall: Collaborator samples came from the United States, Italy and Spain and covered acute and convalescent phases of COVID-19. Deeply sampled blood TCRbeta repertoires from subjects exposed to, actively infected with, or recovered from COVID-19 were included in the dataset. Where available, HLA class I and class II types were taken from metadata supplied by the sample provider and were not determined by assay-based typing. A freely available public database, intended as a resource for researchers studying the immune response to SARS-CoV-2, is where the repertoires were released. The prospective study material was composed of cDNA or gDNA derived from T cells, B-cell-depleted T cells, or PBMCs. The sample metadata nearly always contained a de-identified subject ID, COVID-19 status, age in years and sex. The samples were drawn from two sources: the first 160 participants of the ongoing ImmuneRACE study, and 1,200 or so subjects contributed by 6 global collaborators. On the study overall, not on this receptor specifically: How much clinical and demographic metadata was included differed by source and by participant, and the metadata was provided uncurated.

TCRbeta CDR3 regions were amplified from genomic DNA by means of the immunoSEQ Assay, a bias-controlled multiplex PCR. The published analysis was carried out like this. The number of nucleated cells in each sample was estimated by amplification of reference gene primers within the assay. To quantify the absolute abundance of each unique TCRbeta CDR3 rearrangement, sequence reads were collapsed and filtered. Productive Simpson clonality was computed per sample as the square root of Simpson's diversity index over productive rearrangements. This immuneACCESS table, as held by TCRdb, lists in-frame sequences with V and J called but not all clones. Of the missing ones, under half trace to an unresolved V gene in checked studies; the others have no known cause. V and J calls and clone size follow that table, whereas D and trimming were derived from the DNA. The sample data list about 27,000 clones, and roughly 80% of these were observed just once. The top ten constitute around 25% of the sample.

Whole blood was collected in K2EDTA tubes by collaborating institutions according to the institutions' own protocols. For TCRbeta analysis, collaborator samples were shipped as frozen whole blood, as isolated PBMCs, or as DNA extracted from either sample type. V loses 0 bases, J loses 7 bases, and the germline ends lie 10 bases apart. The germline V gene gives CDR1 as LGHNA and CDR2 as YNFKEQ. The CDR3 has 15 amino acids, counting the end cysteine and phenylalanine. Only the CDR3 region is kept as DNA, spanning 45 bases read in frame from base 1. Worth noting for this clone: Its recognized antigen is unknown. No clone much larger than this one lies a single base away; base qualities are absent.

This TCR was sampled from a man between 65 and 85 years old with active COVID-19. The chain uses TRBV4-2 and TRBJ1-6; the D gene is possibly TRBD1, with 5 bases matching. Specimen: peripheral blood. DNA sequence: TGTGCCAGCAGCCAAGATTGGGGGGGGAATTCACCCCTCCACTTT. This yields the protein CASSQDWGGNSPLHF.